The 16 T cell receptor beta chains below all came from one sample that was sequenced in a study of beta chain features in type 1 diabetes listed by TCRdb under 2018. No antigen has been assigned to these receptors. Receptor amplification or capture employed the immunoSEQ multiplex PCR assay. The entire amount of isolated RNA was reverse transcribed using the High Capacity cDNA Reverse Transcription Kit, so the sequenced TCRB transcripts were expressed ones. TCRdb provides this immuneACCESS table in a form limited to in-frame rearrangements. Some clones are lacking; in checked studies, under half of them reflect an unresolved V gene, and why the rest are absent is not known. This sample is represented by 600,000 or so clones; 9.5% to 15% of them were singletons. The ten largest clonotypes hold around 0.12% of the sample. Results the study describes overall, beyond this receptor: Type 1 diabetes patients showed a moderate but significant shortening of TCRB CDR3 length in all four CD4+ subsets.

The sample taken for sequencing was naive CD4+ T cells from blood. The sample's cell subset or site label is to be understood as: true naive CD4+ T cells. These receptor sequences come from a man younger than 40 with type 1 diabetes.

In this sample, this clone turned up a few times. The chain recombines TRBV14 with TRBJ2-2; D is undetermined. The germline CDR1 and CDR2 sequences are SGHDN and FVKESK. The CDR3 covers 16 residues. Trimming took off 4 bases at V and 0 bases at J, with 12 bases between the two ends. Written as DNA, the CDR3 is TGTGCCAGCAGCCGCTATAGAACAGCGAACACCGGGGAGCTGTTTTTT. This codes for CASSRYRTANTGELFF. Full variable domain (outside the CDR3, taken from reference TRBV14 and TRBJ2-2): EAGVTQFPSHSVIEKGQTVTLRCDPISGHDNLYWYRRVMGKEIKFLLHFVKESKQDESGMPNNRFLAERTGGTYSTLKVQPAELEDSGVYFCASSRYRTANTGELFFGEGSRLTVL.

The chain recombines TRBV5-1 with TRBJ2-7; D tentatively fits TRBD1 or TRBD2 (5 bases each). The germline gives CDR1 SGHRS, CDR2 YFSETQ. The CDR3 has 16 residues. V was shortened by 4 bases and J by 2 bases, with 19 bases between the two germline ends. The DNA of the CDR3 is TGCGCCAGCAGCCGGGGACCCCGGGCAGGGACCTACGAGCAGTACTTC. Amino acids: CASSRGPRAGTYEQYF.

This rearrangement joins TRBV10-3 to TRBJ2-2; D is undetermined. Germline V lookup: CDR1 ENHRY, CDR2 SYGVKD. Trimming stripped 3 bases from V and 0 bases from J, with 11 bases between. The CDR3 has 16 residues. The CDR3 DNA is TGTGCCATCAGTGACAGCCTTATTTCGAACACCGGGGAGCTGTTTTTT. The encoded protein is CAISDSLISNTGELFF.

The CDR3 sequence: CASSGRVGNEQFF. The CDR3 DNA reads as TGCGCCAGCAGCGGCAGGGTGGGCAATGAGCAGTTCTTC. The rearrangement links TRBV5-1 to TRBJ2-1, with D possibly matching TRBD1 (5 bases). V lost 4 bases and J lost 6, with 11 bases in between. CDR1 is SGHRS, CDR2 YFSETQ, per germline. The CDR3 has 13 residues.

This clone has just a few counts. This chain connects TRBV7-2 to TRBJ2-5, with D perhaps TRBD1 or TRBD2 (5 bases each). The CDR3 is 15 amino acids. Germline CDR1 SGHTA, CDR2 FQGNSA. Trimming removed 3 bases from V and 0 bases from J, with 11 bases in between. CDR3 nucleotides: TGTGCCAGCAGCTTCACCGGGACCAACCAAGAGACCCAGTACTTC. Translating gives CASSFTGTNQETQYF.

This clone was recorded a few times. This chain connects TRBV7-6 to TRBJ1-2; 7 bases match TRBD1. Germline V gene sequence: CDR1 SGHVS, CDR2 FNYEAQ. This CDR3 spans 16 amino acids. Germline trimming cut 6 bases from V and 0 bases from J; bases unmatched to any gene: 10. DNA for the CDR3: TGTGCCAGCAGACGTATAGACAGGGAACCTAACTATGGCTACACCTTC. The encoded protein is CASRRIDREPNYGYTF.

This sequence joins TRBV7-9 and TRBJ1-1; 7 bases map to TRBD1. The V and J ends lost 3 bases and 3 bases, in that order; junction bases with no gene match: 4. This CDR3 comprises 14 residues. Germline V lookup: CDR1 SEHNR, CDR2 FQNEAQ (reference sequence). The CDR3 loop reads CASSFGDRDTEAFF. The DNA of the CDR3 is TGTGCCAGCAGCTTCGGCGACAGGGACACTGAAGCTTTCTTT. The variable domain in full, completed from reference TRBV7-9 and TRBJ1-1, reads DTGVSQNPRHKITKRGQNVTFRCDPISEHNRLYWYRQTLGQGPEFLTYFQNEAQLEKSRLLSDRFSAERPKGSFSTLEIQRTEQGDSAMYLCASSFGDRDTEAFFGQGTRLTVV.

The rearrangement links TRBV10-2 to TRBJ2-5; a weak D match, TRBD2 (6 bases). This CDR3 is 13 amino acids long. The ends were cut back, 6 bases at V and 5 bases at J, with 13 bases in the middle. Germline V lookup: CDR1 WSHSY, CDR2 SAAADI. CDR3 bases: TGCGCCAGCAGGGTAGGAGGGATGGAGACCCAGTACTTC. Its translation is CASRVGGMETQYF.

In this sample, this clone turned up a few times. The chain joins TRBV7-2 to TRBJ1-6; D unclear. CDR1 is SGHTA, CDR2 FQGNSA, per germline. The germline V and J ends were trimmed by 0 bases and 9 bases, with 12 bases remaining between them. The CDR3 extends over 15 amino acids. CDR3 bases: TGTGCCAGCAGCTTAGCCGGTAACCCCACTTCACCCCTCCACTTT. Translated, it gives CASSLAGNPTSPLHF.

This chain connects TRBV7-9 to TRBJ2-3; 8 nucleotides align to TRBD2. This CDR3 comprises 18 residues. Losses at the gene ends were 6 bases for V and 2 bases for J; bases not matched to a gene: 16. Germline assignment: CDR1 SEHNR and CDR2 FQNEAQ (reference sequence). CDR3 nucleotides: TGTGCCAGCAGAAACCCCGGGGGGGCTAGCGGATCCACAGATACGCAGTATTTT. It is translated as CASRNPGGASGSTDTQYF. Complete variable domain (other parts from reference TRBV7-9 and TRBJ2-3): DTGVSQNPRHKITKRGQNVTFRCDPISEHNRLYWYRQTLGQGPEFLTYFQNEAQLEKSRLLSDRFSAERPKGSFSTLEIQRTEQGDSAMYLCASRNPGGASGSTDTQYFGPGTRLTVL.

This clone was detected once. The chain uses TRBV4-1 and TRBJ2-5; TRBD1 aligns across 9 bases. The J segment lost 5 bases and the V segment lost 4 bases, leaving 5 bases of the junction unmatched. CDR3 length: 14 amino acids. Germline V lookup: CDR1 MGHRA, CDR2 YSYEKL. The CDR3 DNA reads TGCGCCAGCAGCCCTACAGGGGGCTGGGAGACCCAGTACTTC. It is translated as CASSPTGGWETQYF.

This sequence joins TRBV18 and TRBJ2-5; 8 bases match TRBD1. The DNA end is a closer match to TRBJ2-7, so the J assignment may be wrong. This CDR3 has 15 amino acids. Germline lookup yields CDR1 KGHSH and CDR2 LQKENI. The CDR3 protein is CASSITTGQAYEQYF. The CDR3 nucleotides read TGTGCCAGCTCGATTACGACGGGACAGGCCTACGAGCAGTACTTC.

The V gene is TRBV14, the J gene TRBJ2-1; D may be TRBD1 (5 bases). V lost 3 bases and J 12 bases, leaving 21 bases between the germline ends. CDR3 size: 15 residues. Germline CDR1 reads SGHDN; CDR2 reads FVKESK. CDR3 nucleotides: TGTGCCAGCAGCCAGGTATTACCCCCAGGGAAAGGGCAGTTCTTC. This gives the protein CASSQVLPPGKGQFF.

V is TRBV18 and J is TRBJ2-2; 7 bases map to TRBD2. The length of the CDR3 is 16 residues. V was pared by 1 base and J by 0 bases, with 2 bases of the junction left unmatched. Germline V CDR1 and CDR2: KGHSH, LQKENI. CDR3 sequence reads: CASSPREGSNTGELFF. Written as DNA, the CDR3 is TGTGCCAGCTCACCACGGGAGGGATCGAACACCGGGGAGCTGTTTTTT.

A few counts support this clone. The V gene is TRBV28, the J gene TRBJ2-6, with no clear D. The V end lost 7 bases, the J end lost 0 bases, and 7 bases lay between the germline ends. The germline gives CDR1 MDHEN, CDR2 SYDVKM. CDR3 length: 14 amino acids. The CDR3 DNA sequence: TGTGCCAGCACCTATAGCTCTGGGGCCAACGTCCTGACTTTC. Translation: CASTYSSGANVLTF.

The V and J genes are TRBV25-1 and TRBJ1-2; D possibly corresponds to TRBD1 (5 bases). The length of the CDR3 is 15 residues. Germline V gives CDR1 MGHDK, CDR2 SYGVNS. Trimming cost V 8 bases and J 1 base, with 17 bases left between them. The CDR3 protein is CASSTTGLFNYGYTF. As DNA, the CDR3 is TGTGCCAGCTCCACCACAGGACTTTTTAACTATGGCTACACCTTC.